What follows are 20 T cell receptor beta chains derived from one specimen sequenced in a study of T cell repertoires in cytomegalovirus infection. One entry per CDR3 protein, called by TCRdb with MiXCR from the reads. The sample carries around 250,000 distinct CDR3 sequences, over 15% recorded once. The sequenced sample consisted of CD8+ T cells from PBMCs. These receptors were taken from a human donor in good health (CMV status not recorded). Some clones in this sample may be carry-over from other donors' samples.

This clonotype was picked up many times. V gene TRBV7-6 combines with J gene TRBJ1-2; D unresolved. V was pared by 4 bases and J by 4 bases, with 10 bases between. Germline values: CDR1 SGHVS, CDR2 FNYEAQ. This CDR3 comprises 13 residues. CDR3 residues: CASSSSGAYGYTF. In DNA form, the CDR3 reads TGTGCCAGCAGCTCCTCAGGCGCCTATGGCTACACCTTC.

V gene TRBV12-5 combines with J gene TRBJ1-2, with D tentatively TRBD1 (6 bases). V was pared by 7 bases and J by 6 bases, with 12 bases between. This CDR3 is built from 12 residues. Per the germline V gene, CDR1 is LGHNT and CDR2 is FRNRAP. The CDR3 DNA sequence: TGTGCTAGTGCGCTACAGGGTGATGGCTACACCTTC. It encodes CASALQGDGYTF.

This clonotype was counted many times. The chain employs TRBV7-9 and TRBJ1-2; D perhaps matches TRBD1 (5 bases). The CDR3 is made up of 14 amino acids. Germline CDR1 is SEHNR and CDR2 is FQNEAQ (reference sequence). Trimming shortened V by 3 bases and J by 1 base, and 9 bases separated the two germline ends. The CDR3 loop reads CASSLGQGNYGYTF. In DNA, the CDR3 is TGTGCCAGCAGCTTGGGCCAGGGTAACTATGGCTACACCTTC.

This clonotype was seen ten or more times. This sequence joins TRBV7-6 and TRBJ1-1; D ambiguous. The V and J ends lost 5 bases and 4 bases respectively, with 11 bases between them. The CDR3 covers 13 residues. CDR1 and CDR2 (germline): SGHVS, FNYEAQ. This CDR3 reads CASSLGRFTEAFF. Here the CDR3 DNA reads TGTGCCAGCAGCCTGGGGAGATTCACTGAAGCTTTCTTT.

This clonotype has just a few counts. The chain has TRBV6-6 and TRBJ1-1, with 9 bases that match TRBD1. This CDR3 is built from 14 residues. Looked up from germline, CDR1 is MNHNY and CDR2 is SVGAGI (reference sequence). The V gene end was trimmed by 6 bases and the J gene end by 4 bases; junction bases not matched to a gene: 6. Here the CDR3 reads CASRWTGDRTEAFF. The CDR3 DNA reads as TGTGCCAGCAGGTGGACAGGGGATCGCACTGAAGCTTTCTTT.

The chain uses TRBV29-1 and TRBJ2-7; TRBD2 agrees at 10 bases. CDR3 size: 12 residues. The ends lost 6 bases at V and 4 bases at J; junction bases unmatched: 3. Germline CDR1 is SQVTM and CDR2 is ANQGSEA. CDR3 DNA: TGCAGCGTGAGCGGGGGGGTATACGAGCAGTACTTC. It yields the protein CSVSGGVYEQYF.

There are a few counts of this clonotype. This rearrangement joins TRBV4-2 to TRBJ2-2; TRBD1 or TRBD2 may be the D gene (5 bases each). This CDR3 region has 15 residues. V shed 0 bases and J shed 4 bases, with 9 bases lying between them. CDR1 is LGHNA, CDR2 YNFKEQ, per germline. CDR3 DNA sequence: TGTGCCAGCAGCCAAGATATGGGGACCACCGGGGAGCTGTTTTTT. It codes for CASSQDMGTTGELFF.

This clonotype showed up just a few times. V and J are TRBV5-4 and TRBJ1-1; D call uncertain. This CDR3 is built from 14 residues. With 0 bases removed from V and 1 base from J, the gap between germline ends came to 7 bases. Per germline, CDR1 SGHNT and CDR2 YYREEE (reference sequence). CDR3 DNA sequence: TGTGCCAGCAGCTTGGAAAACGGGAACACTGAAGCTTTCTTT. It translates to CASSLENGNTEAFF.

The rearrangement uses TRBV6-2 or TRBV6-3 and TRBJ2-1, with 8 bases fitting TRBD1. CDR1 MNHEY and CDR2 SVGEGT come from the germline V gene. The CDR3 is made up of 15 amino acids. Trimming took 2 bases from V and 5 from J; bases not matched to a gene: 5. CDR3 DNA: TGTGCCAGCAGTTACAGGGACAGGCCTAACAATGAGCAGTTCTTC. Amino acids: CASSYRDRPNNEQFF.

The sample holds a few counts of this clonotype. The rearrangement links TRBV7-6 to TRBJ2-7, with no clear D. V lost 4 bases and J 6 bases, leaving 10 bases between the germline ends. The CDR3 spans 12 residues. Per the germline V gene, CDR1 is SGHVS and CDR2 is FNYEAQ. CDR3 loop: CASSSSNSEQYF. CDR3 DNA sequence: TGTGCCAGCAGCTCTTCTAACTCCGAGCAGTACTTC.

The chain carries TRBV4-3 and TRBJ2-3; D is perhaps TRBD2 (7 bases). V gave up 0 bases and J gave up 6 bases, with 34 bases separating them. This CDR3 region has 22 residues. Germline-derived CDR1 and CDR2 are LGHNA and YSLEER. The CDR3 here is CASSQDSSFPVTGFREVDTQYF. The CDR3 DNA sequence: TGCGCCAGCAGCCAAGATTCCTCATTCCCTGTGACAGGTTTTCGGGAGGTGGATACGCAGTATTTT.

The chain has TRBV4-3 and TRBJ2-1; either TRBD1 or TRBD2 may fit D (5 bases each). The germline V and J ends were trimmed by 6 bases and 8 bases, with 23 bases remaining between them. Per the germline V gene, CDR1 is LGHNA and CDR2 is YSLEER. The CDR3 runs 16 residues. The CDR3 protein is CASRAKGTGLNDEQFF. The CDR3 region has the DNA TGCGCCAGCAGAGCCAAGGGGACGGGGCTTAACGATGAGCAGTTCTTC.

The chain links TRBV20-1 to TRBJ1-1; a possible D gene is TRBD1 (6 bases). Trimming shortened V by 1 base and J by 7 bases, and 10 bases separated the two germline ends. This CDR3 region has 12 residues. The germline gives CDR1 DFQATT, CDR2 SNEGSKA (reference sequence). The CDR3 spells CSARGGQGEAFF. In DNA form, the CDR3 reads TGCAGTGCTAGAGGGGGGCAAGGTGAAGCTTTCTTT.

This clonotype appeared many times. The V and J genes are TRBV7-2 and TRBJ1-4; tentative D call: TRBD1 (5 bases). With 5 bases removed from V and 8 bases from J, the gap between germline ends came to 15 bases. The CDR3 has 14 residues. The germline V gene has CDR1 SGHTA and CDR2 FQGNSA. DNA of the CDR3: TGTGCCAGCAGCCTAAACCCCGCAGGGGAAAAACTGTTTTTT. It is translated as CASSLNPAGEKLFF. The full variable domain, completed using reference TRBV7-2 and TRBJ1-4, is GAGVSQSPSNKVTEKGKDVELRCDPISGHTALYWYRQSLGQGLEFLIYFQGNSAPDKSGLPSDRFSAERTGGSVSTLTIQRTQQEDSAVYLCASSLNPAGEKLFFGSGTQLSVL.

This clonotype was counted a few times. This chain joins TRBV6-5 and TRBJ2-7; 9 nucleotides agree with TRBD1. The CDR3 contains 15 residues. Germline assignment: CDR1 MNHEY and CDR2 SVGAGI. Trimming at V came to 0 bases and at J to 3 bases, leaving 3 bases not matched to a gene. CDR3 sequence: CASSYSGTGFYEQYF. The CDR3 coding sequence is TGTGCCAGCAGTTACTCCGGGACAGGGTTCTACGAGCAGTACTTC.

This clonotype was seen only a few times. The CDR3, as DNA: TGTGCCAGCAGCCCCCGAACAGGGGAGAAATACTATGGCTACACCTTC. Amino acid sequence: CASSPRTGEKYYGYTF. The chain carries TRBV13 and TRBJ1-2, with TRBD1 matching over 7 bases. The V segment lost 5 bases and the J segment 3 bases; nucleotides outside the gene matches: 12. There are 16 residues in the CDR3. The germline gives CDR1 PRHDT, CDR2 FYEKMQ (reference sequence).

In its sample, this clonotype was seen a few times. The genes are TRBV7-6 and TRBJ1-2; the match to TRBD1 covers 9 bases. From germline, CDR1 is SGHVS and CDR2 FNYEAQ. The V segment lost 3 bases and the J segment 1 base; nucleotides outside the gene matches: 15. There are 19 residues in the CDR3. The CDR3 region is CASSFGMGQGGSVNYGYTF. The CDR3 DNA is TGTGCCAGCAGCTTCGGGATGGGACAGGGAGGGTCCGTTAACTATGGCTACACCTTC.

This clonotype has ten or more counts. The chain employs TRBV25-1 and TRBJ2-7, with 7 bases matching TRBD1. The germline V gene has CDR1 MGHDK and CDR2 SYGVNS. V lost 4 bases to trimming and J lost 2 bases; unmatched junction nucleotides: 2. The CDR3 runs 13 residues. The chain's CDR3 is CASSGDRPYEQYF. CDR3 sequence (DNA): TGTGCCAGCAGTGGGGACAGACCCTACGAGCAGTACTTC.

This clonotype showed up many times. The rearrangement uses TRBV2 and TRBJ1-6; no reliable D call. Trimming cost V 0 bases and J 10 bases, with 7 bases left between them. Germline V lookup: CDR1 SNHLY, CDR2 FYNNEI. This CDR3 is built from 13 residues. The CDR3 nucleotides read TGTGCCAGCAGTGAAGCTCTCAGCTCACCCCTCCACTTT. Protein product: CASSEALSSPLHF.

This clonotype has just a few counts. The J gene is TRBJ2-1, the V gene TRBV20-1; 10 nucleotides agree with TRBD2. The CDR3 length is 14 residues. The V and J ends lost 6 bases and 6 bases, in that order; junction bases with no gene match: 8. In germline, CDR1 is DFQATT, CDR2 SNEGSKA (reference sequence). The CDR3 sequence is CSATLSGGINEQFF. In DNA form, the CDR3 reads TGCAGTGCCACACTTAGCGGGGGGATCAATGAGCAGTTCTTC.